One and the same sample provided the 9 T cell receptor beta chains below, sequenced in a study of blood T cell repertoires in COVID-19. TCRdb's table, derived via immunoSEQ multiplex PCR, lists solely in-frame clones and lacks some. The table records approximately 340,000 clones, 80% to 90% of them present only once. The sequencing input was peripheral blood. The receptors here all came from a man aged 25 to 45 with COVID-19, enrolled during active disease.

The chain uses TRBV15 and TRBJ2-1; TRBD2 aligns across 8 bases. Germline lookup yields CDR1 LNHNV and CDR2 YYDKDF (reference sequence). This CDR3 is built from 16 residues. Losses at the gene ends were 4 bases for V and 0 bases for J; bases not matched to a gene: 5. The CDR3 sequence is CATSTTSGYSYNEQFF. Here the CDR3 DNA reads TGTGCCACCAGCACTACTAGCGGCTACTCCTACAATGAGCAGTTCTTC.

The chain carries TRBV21-1 and TRBJ1-4. TRBV21-1 is labeled a pseudogene. This CDR3 is built from 18 residues. The CDR3 DNA follows: TGTGCCAGCATCGCCCGGGACGGGACTGAAGCAACTAATGAAAAACTGTTTTTT. Its protein product is CASIARDGTEATNEKLFF.

The chain carries TRBV11-3 and TRBJ2-7; 9 nucleotides line up with TRBD2. The germline gives CDR1 SGHNT, CDR2 YENEEA. V shed 2 bases, J shed 5 bases, and the junction held 4 bases outside the gene matches. The CDR3 loop spans 14 amino acids. The CDR3 DNA reads TGTGCCAGCAGCTTAAGGAGCGGGGGGAACGAGCAGTACTTC. Translating it yields CASSLRSGGNEQYF.

The chain has TRBV28 and TRBJ1-5, with 9 bases aligning to TRBD1. Germline values: CDR1 MDHEN, CDR2 SYDVKM. V dropped 8 bases and J dropped 2; count of bases not matched to a gene: 4. The CDR3 runs 14 residues. This CDR3 is CASGTGYGNQPQHF. The CDR3 DNA reads TGTGCCAGCGGGACAGGGTACGGCAATCAGCCCCAGCATTTT.

This clone was recorded only once. The chain is built from TRBV29-1 and TRBJ2-5, with 11 bases lining up with TRBD1. The CDR3 has 13 residues. The V gene end was trimmed by 7 bases and the J gene end by 5 bases; junction bases not matched to a gene: 6. CDR1 is SQVTM and CDR2 is ANQGSEA in the germline V gene. The CDR3 DNA follows: TGCAGCGGAGGACAGGGGGCTGGGGAGACCCAGTACTTC. Its translation: CSGGQGAGETQYF.

V is TRBV11-2 and J is TRBJ2-7; D might be TRBD1 (6 bases). This CDR3 has 14 amino acids. CDR1 SGHAT and CDR2 FQNNGV come from the germline V gene. The germline V and J ends were trimmed by 2 bases and 3 bases, with 11 bases remaining between them. CDR3 DNA sequence: TGTGCCAGCAGCTTAATCACAGGGCACTACGAGCAGTACTTC. The encoded protein is CASSLITGHYEQYF.

In the case of this clone: Other DNA sequences in this sample translate to the same CDR3. This chain uses TRBV19 with TRBJ1-2; D gene unclear. The CDR3 consists of 11 residues. Germline V lookup: CDR1 LNHDA, CDR2 SQIVND (reference sequence). V was pared by 8 bases and J by 2 bases, with 6 bases between. This CDR3 reads CASSRNYGYTF. CDR3 DNA: TGTGCCAGTTCGAGAAACTATGGCTACACCTTC.

The rearrangement links TRBV10-1 to TRBJ1-5, with 9 bases matching TRBD1. CDR1 WNHNN and CDR2 SYGVQD come from the germline V gene (reference sequence). The CDR3 contains 15 residues. The J segment lost 7 bases and the V segment lost 3 bases, leaving 7 bases of the junction unmatched. DNA for the CDR3: TGCGCCAGCAGTGACCCGGGACAGGGAGGCCAGCCCCAGCATTTT. Translation gives CASSDPGQGGQPQHF.

The chain has TRBV18 and TRBJ2-1, with a weak D call TRBD1 (5 bases). The V gene lost 6 bases and the J gene lost 4 bases, with 16 bases spanning the gap. Germline CDR1 is KGHSH and CDR2 is LQKENI. This CDR3 comprises 15 residues. This CDR3 is CASSTRRGLYNEQFF. The CDR3 DNA reads as TGTGCCAGCTCGACCAGAAGGGGCCTTTACAATGAGCAGTTCTTC.